This T cell receptor (beta chain) originates from a study of T-cell reconstitution after alpha-beta-depleted transplantation in children. Study outcomes and limitations: After transplant, high TCRbeta diversity at day 60 in some patients arose from surviving recipient T cells and thymic progenitors. At one year after transplant, newly produced T cells mostly accounted for T-cell counts and diversity.

This clonotype was counted ten times or more. The antigen remains unidentified. The TCRbeta library was prepared with unique molecular identifiers. Using its own MiXCR run on the PCR reads, TCRdb lists one record per CDR3 protein. The sample holds about 300,000 distinct CDR3 sequences, 10% seen once. The CDR3 extends over 15 amino acids. Germline CDR1 reads KGHSH; CDR2 reads LQKENI. Trimming pared 3 bases from V and 2 bases from J, leaving 14 bases between. The gene calls are TRBV18 and TRBJ2-7; a weak D match, TRBD1 (6 bases). The sequence came from a boy under three years old with acute myeloid leukemia, due to receive a stem cell transplant. Here the sequenced sample was PBMCs, taken before TCRalphabeta/CD19-depleted stem cell transplant. CDR3 in amino acids: CASSPPDRRPYEQYF. DNA for the CDR3: TGTGCCAGCTCACCCCCCGACAGGAGGCCCTACGAGCAGTACTTC.